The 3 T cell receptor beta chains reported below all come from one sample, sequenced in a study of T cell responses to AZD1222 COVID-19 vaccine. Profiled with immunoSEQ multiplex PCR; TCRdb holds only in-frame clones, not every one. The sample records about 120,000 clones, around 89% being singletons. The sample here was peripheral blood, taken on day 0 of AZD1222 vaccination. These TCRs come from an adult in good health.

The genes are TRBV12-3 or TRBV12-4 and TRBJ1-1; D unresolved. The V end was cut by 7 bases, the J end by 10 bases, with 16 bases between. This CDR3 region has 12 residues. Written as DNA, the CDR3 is TGTGCCAGCAAGGTGACTCCTTTTAGAGCTTTCTTT. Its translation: CASKVTPFRAFF.

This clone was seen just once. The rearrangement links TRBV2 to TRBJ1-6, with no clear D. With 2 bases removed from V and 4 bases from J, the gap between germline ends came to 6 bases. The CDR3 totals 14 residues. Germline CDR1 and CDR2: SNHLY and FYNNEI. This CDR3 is CASSELGYNSPLHF. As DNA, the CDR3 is TGTGCCAGCAGTGAATTAGGGTATAATTCACCCCTCCACTTT.

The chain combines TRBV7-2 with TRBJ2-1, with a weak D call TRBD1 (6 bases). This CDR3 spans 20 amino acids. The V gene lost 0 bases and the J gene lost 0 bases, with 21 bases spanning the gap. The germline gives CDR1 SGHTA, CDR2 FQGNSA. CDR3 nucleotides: TGTGCCAGCAGCTTAGCATTCGCAGGGGAACAGCTAAGCTCCTACAATGAGCAGTTCTTC. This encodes CASSLAFAGEQLSSYNEQFF.